A selection of T cell receptor beta chains follows, all from one sample in a study of T cells in Graves' hyperthyroidism and ophthalmopathy. TCRdb called the multiplex PCR reads again in MiXCR, with one record for every CDR3 protein. Among 450,000 to 700,000 distinct CDR3 sequences listed, around 42% were seen once. Sequencing was done on a sample of peripheral blood or thyroid tissue (not recorded which). These receptors all come from an adult woman with Graves' disease, either hyperthyroidism or ophthalmopathy (not recorded which). Each CDR3 is given with its conserved first and last residue. D genes are given only for firm matches. Size tells how often a clone was seen (once, few, many) or the class of an expanded clone, and some rows leave it out.

j_call clone_size d_call v_call cdr3_nt cdr3_aa
TRBJ1-1 . TRBD1 TRBV7-2 TGTGCCAGCAGCGCCGGGACAGCCCAGAGCACTGAAGCTTTCTTT CASSAGTAQSTEAFF
TRBJ1-6 . . TRBV4-1 TGCGCCAGCAGCCAACAACAGCGTTCACCCCTCCACTTT CASSQQQRSPLHF
TRBJ1-4 once . TRBV11-2 TGTGCCAGCAGCCCTGGTCCAGGGGATGAAAAACTGTTTTTT CASSPGPGDEKLFF
TRBJ2-7 many . TRBV11-2 TGTGCCAGCAGTCAAGGGGGGGTGTACGAGCAGTACTTC CASSQGGVYEQYF
TRBJ2-7 many TRBD1 TRBV5-1 TGCGCCAGCAGCCCGGGACAGGGGGACACCTACGAGCAGTACTTC CASSPGQGDTYEQYF
TRBJ1-4 . . TRBV5-1 TGCGCCAGCAGCTTAAGATCCTATGAAAAACTGTTTTTT CASSLRSYEKLFF
TRBJ1-6 many TRBD1 TRBV7-9 TGTGCCAGCACCACCCGGACAGGGTTGGATTCACCCCTCCACTTT CASTTRTGLDSPLHF
TRBJ1-2 many . TRBV7-2 TGTGCCAGCAGCTTATTGCGGACAGACTATGGCTACACCTTC CASSLLRTDYGYTF
TRBJ1-5 . . TRBV10-3 TGTGCCATCAGTGAGTCGAGTCTGACTCCGCGGGGGGAGGCCCAGCATTTT CAISESSLTPRGEAQHF
TRBJ2-7 . . TRBV7-2 TGCGCCAGCAGCCCATCGGGACTCGTGTACGAGCAGTACTTC CASSPSGLVYEQYF
TRBJ2-7 . . TRBV19 TGTGCCAGTACCTCCGGGACGGGGTCCTACGAGCAGTACTTC CASTSGTGSYEQYF
TRBJ2-7 . . TRBV2 TGTGCCAGCAGTTCCGACCTAGCCGCCTACGAGCAGTACTTC CASSSDLAAYEQYF
TRBJ2-5 many TRBD2 TRBV20-1 TGCAGTGCCGTACTAGCGAATACCCAAGAGACCCAGTACTTC CSAVLANTQETQYF
TRBJ1-3 many . TRBV12-3/TRBV12-4 TGTGCCAGCAGTTTGGGGGCAAACACCATATATTTT CASSLGANTIYF
TRBJ1-1 . . TRBV6-1 TGTGCCAGCAGTTACTCGGGGATCGAAGCTTTCTTT CASSYSGIEAFF
TRBJ2-7 . . TRBV29-1 TGCAGCGTTTATGACGGCCTAACATACGAGCAGTACTTC CSVYDGLTYEQYF
TRBJ1-6 . . TRBV15 TGTGCCACCAGCAGAGCCAGGGTAATTGATTCACCCCTCCGCTTT CATSRARVIDSPLRF
TRBJ2-7 many . TRBV7-9 TGTGCCAGCACCTCTCACAGGGTTTCCTACGAGCAGTACTTC CASTSHRVSYEQYF
TRBJ2-2 . TRBD2 TRBV19 TGTGCCAGTACTTACGCGGGAGGGTGGACCGGGGAGCTGTTTTTT CASTYAGGWTGELFF
TRBJ1-5 . . TRBV7-9 TGTGCCAGCAGCTTAGTGGGAGTTGGGGAGCCCCAGCATTTT CASSLVGVGEPQHF
TRBJ2-6 . TRBD1 TRBV27 TGTGCCAGCAGTCCATTACTGGACAGGGCTGGGGCCAACGTCCTGACTTTC CASSPLLDRAGANVLTF
TRBJ2-2 few TRBD2 TRBV6-2/TRBV6-3 TGTGCCAGCAGTCCGGGCGGCCGACTAGCCGCGAACACCGGGGAGCTGTTTTTT CASSPGGRLAANTGELFF
TRBJ2-2 many TRBD1 TRBV29-1 TGCAGCGCCGCACAGGGGTCCGGGGAGCTGTTTTTT CSAAQGSGELFF